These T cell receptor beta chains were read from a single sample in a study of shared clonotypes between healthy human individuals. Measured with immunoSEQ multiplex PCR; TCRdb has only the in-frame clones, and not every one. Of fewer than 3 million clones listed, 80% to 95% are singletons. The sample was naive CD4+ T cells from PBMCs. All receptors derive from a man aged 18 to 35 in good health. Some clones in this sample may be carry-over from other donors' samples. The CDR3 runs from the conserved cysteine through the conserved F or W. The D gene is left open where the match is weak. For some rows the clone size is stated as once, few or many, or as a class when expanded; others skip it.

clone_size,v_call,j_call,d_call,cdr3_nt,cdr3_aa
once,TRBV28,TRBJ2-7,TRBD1,TGTGCCAGCAGTTTGCAAACAGGGGGCTTATACTTC,CASSLQTGGLYF
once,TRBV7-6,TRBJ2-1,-,TGTGCCAGCAGCTTACTCGCGGGTTACAATGAGCAGTTCTTC,CASSLLAGYNEQFF
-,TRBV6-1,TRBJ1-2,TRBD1,TGTGCCAGCAGTGAGCAGGGGGACTATGGCTACACCTTC,CASSEQGDYGYTF
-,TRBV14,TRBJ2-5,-,TGTGCCAGCAGCCAAGTCTCGGGATGGCGAGAGACCCAGTACTTC,CASSQVSGWRETQYF
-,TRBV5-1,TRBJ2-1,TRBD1,TGCGCCAGCAGCCCGACAGGGGGCTGGGGTGAGCAGTTCTTC,CASSPTGGWGEQFF
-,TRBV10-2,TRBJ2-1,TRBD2,TGCGCCAGCAGTGCTAGCGGAGGGAGTAATGAGCAGTTCTTC,CASSASGGSNEQFF
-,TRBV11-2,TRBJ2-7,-,TGTGCCAGCAGCTTTAGGCAGGCCGACTACGAGCAGTACTTC,CASSFRQADYEQYF
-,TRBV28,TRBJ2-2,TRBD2,TGTGCCAGCAGTTTATGGCTCGCGGGAGGCTCAAACACCGGGGAGCTGTTTTTT,CASSLWLAGGSNTGELFF
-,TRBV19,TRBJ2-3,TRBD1,TGTGCCACCCCGGACAGGGGTCCTTCCACAGATACGCAGTATTTT,CATPDRGPSTDTQYF
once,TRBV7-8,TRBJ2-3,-,TGTGCCAGCAGCGCCGGGACCAGCACAGATACGCAGTATTTT,CASSAGTSTDTQYF
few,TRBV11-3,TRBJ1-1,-,TGTGCCAGCAGCTTAGATCAGACGTCCGAAGCTTTCTTT,CASSLDQTSEAFF
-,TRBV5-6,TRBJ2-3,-,TGTGCCAGCAGCTTCAGACAGGTCGGCACAGATACGCAGTATTTT,CASSFRQVGTDTQYF
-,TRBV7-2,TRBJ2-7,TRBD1,TGTGCCAGCAGCTTAGCGGGACAGGGCTACGAGCAGTACTTC,CASSLAGQGYEQYF
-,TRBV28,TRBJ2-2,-,TGTGCCAGCAGTCCGATTCCGGGAACCGGGGAGCTGTTTTTT,CASSPIPGTGELFF
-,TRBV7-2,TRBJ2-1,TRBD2,TGTGCCAGCAGCTTAGCATGGAGGCTAGCGGAAAGCTCCTACAATGAGCAGTTCTTC,CASSLAWRLAESSYNEQFF
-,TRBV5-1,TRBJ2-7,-,TGCGCCAGCAGCTTGGCCAGCGGTTCCTCCTACGAGCAGTACTTC,CASSLASGSSYEQYF
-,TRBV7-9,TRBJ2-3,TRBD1,TGTGCCAGCAGCAGGGGACAGCTCGCGGATACGCAGTATTTT,CASSRGQLADTQYF
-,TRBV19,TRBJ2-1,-,TGTGCCAGTAGTACCAGGGGTCCGCAGTTCTTC,CASSTRGPQFF
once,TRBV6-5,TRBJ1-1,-,TGTGCCAGCACCATTAGGGGGACGGGTGAAGCTTTCTTT,CASTIRGTGEAFF
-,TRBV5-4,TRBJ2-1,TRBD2,TGTGCCAGCAGCTTGGCTCAGCGGGAGGCCTACAATGAGCAGTTCTTC,CASSLAQREAYNEQFF
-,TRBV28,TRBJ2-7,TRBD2,TGTGCCAGCAGATCCGGACGGACTAGCGGGTTATCCTACGAGCAGTACTTC,CASRSGRTSGLSYEQYF
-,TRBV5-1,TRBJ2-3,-,TGCGCCAGCAGCTACACAACAGGGACAGATACGCAGTATTTT,CASSYTTGTDTQYF
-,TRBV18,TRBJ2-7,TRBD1,TGTGCCAGCTCACGTGGACAGGTGGATGGGGAGCAGTACTTC,CASSRGQVDGEQYF
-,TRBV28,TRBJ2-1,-,TGTGCCAGCATTCCGGCCCGGAGCACAATGAGACAGTTCTTC,CASIPARSTMRQFF
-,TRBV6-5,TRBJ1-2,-,TGTGCCAGCAGTGACAGATATGGCTACACCTTC,CASSDRYGYTF
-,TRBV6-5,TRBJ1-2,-,TGTGCCAGCACCTCGGGGACAAACGGCTACACCTTC,CASTSGTNGYTF
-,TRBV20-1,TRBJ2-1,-,TGCGGAGGAATCTACAATGAGCAGTTCTTC,CGGIYNEQFF
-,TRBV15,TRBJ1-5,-,TGTGCCACCAGCGGACGGGGGCAGGGGAGTAGTCAGCCCCAGCATTTT,CATSGRGQGSSQPQHF
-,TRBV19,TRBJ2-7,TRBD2,TGTGCCAGTAGTATAGTTCCTAGCGGGAGTTACTCCTACGAGCAGTACTTC,CASSIVPSGSYSYEQYF
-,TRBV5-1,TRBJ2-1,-,TGCGCCAGCAGCTTGGCCGGTGGGAGATTGAATGAGCAGCTCTTC,CASSLAGGRLNEQLF
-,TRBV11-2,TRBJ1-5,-,TGTGCCAGCAGTTTAGACGGTGGGGATCAGCCCCAGCATTTT,CASSLDGGDQPQHF
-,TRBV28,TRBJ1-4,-,TGTGCCAGCAGTTTATTGGTCAGTGGGGCTAATGAAAAACTGTTTTTT,CASSLLVSGANEKLFF
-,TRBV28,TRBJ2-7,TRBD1,TGTGCCAGCAGACCGACAGGGGCAGAATACGAGCAGTACTTC,CASRPTGAEYEQYF
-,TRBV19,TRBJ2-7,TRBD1,TGTGCCAGTAGCGAACGGATGACAGGGGAATTCGTCTACGAGCAGTACTTC,CASSERMTGEFVYEQYF
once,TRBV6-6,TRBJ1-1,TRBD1,TGTGCCAGCAGTTCCTCCGGACAGGGAGCTGAAGCTTTCTTT,CASSSSGQGAEAFF